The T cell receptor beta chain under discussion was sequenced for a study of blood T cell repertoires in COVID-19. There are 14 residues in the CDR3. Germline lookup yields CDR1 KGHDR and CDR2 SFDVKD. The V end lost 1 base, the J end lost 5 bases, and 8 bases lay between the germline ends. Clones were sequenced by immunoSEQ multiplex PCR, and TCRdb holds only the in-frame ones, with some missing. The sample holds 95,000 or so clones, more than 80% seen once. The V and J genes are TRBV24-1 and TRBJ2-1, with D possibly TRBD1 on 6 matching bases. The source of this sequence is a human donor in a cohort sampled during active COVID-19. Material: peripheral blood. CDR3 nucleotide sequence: TGTGCCACCAGTGATTTTCAGGGGAACAATGAGCAGTTCTTC. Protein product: CATSDFQGNNEQFF.